Listed here is a single TCR beta chain. The antigen is unknown. Some clones are missing from TCRdb's copy, which holds only in-frame ones; the method was immunoSEQ multiplex PCR. The table records some 66,000 clones, about 83% of them present only once. The sample originates from a study of radiotherapy plus CTLA-4 blockade in lung cancer. Those with chemo-refractory metastatic non-small-cell lung cancer were treated with focal radiation combined with CTLA-4 blockade using ipilimumab. Whole-study results and caveats: Radiotherapy plus ipilimumab was followed by expansion in blood of tumor-derived TCR clones.

V was pared by 5 bases and J by 5 bases, with 6 bases of the junction left unmatched. Germline lookup yields CDR1 SGHAT and CDR2 FQNNGV. The CDR3 has 14 amino acids. The V call is TRBV11-2, the J call TRBJ2-7, with 10 bases fitting TRBD2. Material: peripheral blood, obtained from a patient treated with radiotherapy plus ipilimumab. The TCR comes from a human donor with non-small cell lung cancer who had a partial response to radiotherapy plus ipilimumab. The CDR3 loop is CASSRFLAGDEQYF. The CDR3 DNA reads TGTGCCAGCAGCCGATTCCTAGCGGGAGACGAGCAGTACTTC.